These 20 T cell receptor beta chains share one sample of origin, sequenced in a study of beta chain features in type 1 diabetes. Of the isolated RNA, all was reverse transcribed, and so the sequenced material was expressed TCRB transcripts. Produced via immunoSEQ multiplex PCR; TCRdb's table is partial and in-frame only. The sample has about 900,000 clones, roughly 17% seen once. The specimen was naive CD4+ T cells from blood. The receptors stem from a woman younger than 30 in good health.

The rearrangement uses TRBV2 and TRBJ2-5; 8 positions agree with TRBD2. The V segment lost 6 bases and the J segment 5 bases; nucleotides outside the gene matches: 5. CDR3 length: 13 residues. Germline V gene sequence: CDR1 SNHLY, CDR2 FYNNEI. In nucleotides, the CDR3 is TGTGCCAGCAGACTAGCGGAGGGGGAGACCCAGTACTTC. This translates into CASRLAEGETQYF.

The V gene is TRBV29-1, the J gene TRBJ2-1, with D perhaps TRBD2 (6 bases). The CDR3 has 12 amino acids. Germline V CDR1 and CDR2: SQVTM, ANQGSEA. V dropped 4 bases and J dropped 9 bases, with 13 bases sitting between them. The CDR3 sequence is CSVVPSVAEQFF. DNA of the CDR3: TGCAGCGTTGTCCCTAGCGTGGCTGAGCAGTTCTTC.

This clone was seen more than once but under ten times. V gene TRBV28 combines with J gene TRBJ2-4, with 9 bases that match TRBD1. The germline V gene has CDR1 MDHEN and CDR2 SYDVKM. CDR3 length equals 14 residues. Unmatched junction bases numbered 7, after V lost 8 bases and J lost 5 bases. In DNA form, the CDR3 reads TGTGCCAGCTCTAAGACAGGGGGGCAAAACATTCAGTACTTC. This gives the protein CASSKTGGQNIQYF.

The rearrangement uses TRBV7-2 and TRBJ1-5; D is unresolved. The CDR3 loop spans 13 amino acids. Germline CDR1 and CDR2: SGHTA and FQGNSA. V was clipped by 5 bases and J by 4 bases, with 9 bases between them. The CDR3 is CASSPRRNQPQHF. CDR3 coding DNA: TGTGCCAGCAGCCCCAGGAGGAATCAGCCCCAGCATTTT.

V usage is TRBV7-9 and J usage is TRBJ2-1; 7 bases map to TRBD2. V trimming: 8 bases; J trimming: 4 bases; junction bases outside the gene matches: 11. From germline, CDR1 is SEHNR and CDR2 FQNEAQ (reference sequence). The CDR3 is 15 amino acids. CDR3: CASCGGAGFYNEQFF. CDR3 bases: TGTGCCAGCTGCGGCGGAGCGGGATTTTACAATGAGCAGTTCTTC.

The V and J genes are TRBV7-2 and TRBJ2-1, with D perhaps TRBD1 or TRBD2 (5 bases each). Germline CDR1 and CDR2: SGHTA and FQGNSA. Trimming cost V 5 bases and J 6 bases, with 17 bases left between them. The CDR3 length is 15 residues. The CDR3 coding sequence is TGTGCCAGCAGCACTGGGGGTTCCCTTTTCAATGAGCAGTTCTTC. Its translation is CASSTGGSLFNEQFF.

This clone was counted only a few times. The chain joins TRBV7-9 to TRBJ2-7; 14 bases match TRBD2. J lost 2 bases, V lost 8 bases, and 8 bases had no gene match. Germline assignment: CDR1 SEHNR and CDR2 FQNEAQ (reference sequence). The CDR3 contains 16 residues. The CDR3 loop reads CASRGLAGALTYEQYF. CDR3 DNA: TGTGCCAGCCGGGGACTAGCGGGAGCCCTCACCTACGAGCAGTACTTC. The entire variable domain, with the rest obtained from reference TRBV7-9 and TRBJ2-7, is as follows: DTGVSQNPRHKITKRGQNVTFRCDPISEHNRLYWYRQTLGQGPEFLTYFQNEAQLEKSRLLSDRFSAERPKGSFSTLEIQRTEQGDSAMYLCASRGLAGALTYEQYFGPGTRLTVT.

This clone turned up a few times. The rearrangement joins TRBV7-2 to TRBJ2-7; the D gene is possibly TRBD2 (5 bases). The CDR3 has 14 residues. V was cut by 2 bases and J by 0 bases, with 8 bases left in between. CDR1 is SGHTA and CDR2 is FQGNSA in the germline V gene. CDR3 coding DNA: TGTGCCAGCAGCTTACGGGAAGACTCCTACGAGCAGTACTTC. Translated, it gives CASSLREDSYEQYF.

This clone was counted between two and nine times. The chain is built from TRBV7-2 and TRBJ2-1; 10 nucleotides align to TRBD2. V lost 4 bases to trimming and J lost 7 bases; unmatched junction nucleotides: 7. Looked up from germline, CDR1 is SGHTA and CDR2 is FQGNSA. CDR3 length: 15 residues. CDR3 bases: TGTGCCAGCAGCTGGCTAGCGGGAGTTGGGAATGAGCAGTTCTTC. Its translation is CASSWLAGVGNEQFF.

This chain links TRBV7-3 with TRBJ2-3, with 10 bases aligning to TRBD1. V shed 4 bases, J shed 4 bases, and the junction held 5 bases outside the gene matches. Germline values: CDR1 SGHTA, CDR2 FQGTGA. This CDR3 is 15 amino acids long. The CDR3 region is CASSSRQGASDTQYF. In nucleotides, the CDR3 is TGTGCCAGCAGCTCACGACAGGGGGCCTCAGATACGCAGTATTTT.

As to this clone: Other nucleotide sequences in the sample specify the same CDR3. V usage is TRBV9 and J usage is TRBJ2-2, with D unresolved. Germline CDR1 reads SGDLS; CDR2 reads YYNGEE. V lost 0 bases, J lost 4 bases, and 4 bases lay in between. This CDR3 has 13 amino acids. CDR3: CASSVVGTGELFF. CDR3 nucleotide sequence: TGTGCCAGCAGCGTAGTCGGCACCGGGGAGCTGTTTTTT.

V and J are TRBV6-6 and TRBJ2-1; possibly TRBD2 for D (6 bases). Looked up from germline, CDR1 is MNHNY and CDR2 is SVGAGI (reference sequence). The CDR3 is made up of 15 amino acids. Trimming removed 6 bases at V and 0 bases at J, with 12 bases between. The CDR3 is CASSPTGSSYNEQFF. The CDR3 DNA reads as TGTGCCAGCAGCCCCACCGGGAGCTCCTACAATGAGCAGTTCTTC.

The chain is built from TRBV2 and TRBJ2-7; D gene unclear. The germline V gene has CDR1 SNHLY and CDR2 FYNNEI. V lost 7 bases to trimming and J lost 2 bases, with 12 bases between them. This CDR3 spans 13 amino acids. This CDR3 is CASMTAAPYEQYF. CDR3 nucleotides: TGTGCCAGCATGACGGCGGCCCCCTACGAGCAGTACTTC.

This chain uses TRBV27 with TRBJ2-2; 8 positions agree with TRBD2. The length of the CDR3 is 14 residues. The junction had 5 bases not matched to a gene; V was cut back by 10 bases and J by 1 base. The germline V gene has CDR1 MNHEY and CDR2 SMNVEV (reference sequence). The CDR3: CATRAGVNTGELFF. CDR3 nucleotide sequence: TGTGCCACCCGAGCGGGAGTGAACACCGGGGAGCTGTTTTTT.

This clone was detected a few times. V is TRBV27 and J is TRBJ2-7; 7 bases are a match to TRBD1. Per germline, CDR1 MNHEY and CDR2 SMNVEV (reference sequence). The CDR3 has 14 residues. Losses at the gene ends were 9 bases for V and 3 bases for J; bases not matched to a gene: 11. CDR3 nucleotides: TGTGCCAGTCGCCGGTGGACAGGCGACTACGAGCAGTACTTC. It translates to CASRRWTGDYEQYF.

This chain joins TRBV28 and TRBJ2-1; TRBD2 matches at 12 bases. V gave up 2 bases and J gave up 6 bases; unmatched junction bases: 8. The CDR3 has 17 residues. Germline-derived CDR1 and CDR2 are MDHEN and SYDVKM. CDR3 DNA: TGTGCCAGCAGTTTAACCTTTGGACTAGCGGGAAGCAATGAGCAGTTCTTC. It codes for CASSLTFGLAGSNEQFF. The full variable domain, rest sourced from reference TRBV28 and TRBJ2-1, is DVKVTQSSRYLVKRTGEKVFLECVQDMDHENMFWYRQDPGLGLRLIYFSYDVKMKEKGDIPEGYSVSREKKERFSLILESASTNQTSMYLCASSLTFGLAGSNEQFFGPGTRLTVL.

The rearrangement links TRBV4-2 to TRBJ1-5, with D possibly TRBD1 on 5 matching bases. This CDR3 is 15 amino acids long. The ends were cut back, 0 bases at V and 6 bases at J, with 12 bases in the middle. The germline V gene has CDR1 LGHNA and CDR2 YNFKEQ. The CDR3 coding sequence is TGTGCCAGCAGCCAAGATGGAGGGGAGGGTCAGCCCCAGCATTTT. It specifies CASSQDGGEGQPQHF.

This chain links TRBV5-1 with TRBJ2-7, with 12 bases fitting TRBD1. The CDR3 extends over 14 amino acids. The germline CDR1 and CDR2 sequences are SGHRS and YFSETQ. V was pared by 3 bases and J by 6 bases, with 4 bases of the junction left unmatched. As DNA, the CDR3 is TGCGCCAGCAGCTGGGACAGGGGGCGAGCCGAGCAGTACTTC. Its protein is CASSWDRGRAEQYF.

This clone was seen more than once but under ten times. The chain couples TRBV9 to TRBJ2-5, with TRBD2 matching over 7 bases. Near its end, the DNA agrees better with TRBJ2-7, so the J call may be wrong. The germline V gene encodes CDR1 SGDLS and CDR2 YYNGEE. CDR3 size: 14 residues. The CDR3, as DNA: TGTGCCAGCAGCCCGCGGACTAGCTCCTACGAGCAGTACTTC. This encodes CASSPRTSSYEQYF.

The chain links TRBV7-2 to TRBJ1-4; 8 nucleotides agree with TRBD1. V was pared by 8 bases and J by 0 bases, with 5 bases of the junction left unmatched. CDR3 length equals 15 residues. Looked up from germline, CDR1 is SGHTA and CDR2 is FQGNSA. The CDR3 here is CASRRQGTTNEKLFF. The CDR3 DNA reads TGTGCCAGCCGACGACAGGGGACAACTAATGAAAAACTGTTTTTT.